One sample yielded the 32 T cell receptor beta chains listed below, sequenced in a study of T cell responses to AZD1222 COVID-19 vaccine. The method was immunoSEQ multiplex PCR; TCRdb's version includes in-frame clones alone and lacks a portion of them. The data show around 130,000 clones, 91% seen once. The source was peripheral blood, collected on day 0 of AZD1222 vaccination. These TCRs come from an adult in good health.

The chain combines TRBV30 with TRBJ1-5, with TRBD1 as a possible D gene (6 bases). Germline CDR1 GTSNPN, CDR2 SVGIG (reference sequence). This CDR3 has 15 residues. Trimming pared 3 bases from V and 3 bases from J, leaving 15 bases between. Written as DNA, the CDR3 is TGTGCCTGGAGCCACACCGGGACAAACAATCAGCCCCAGCATTTT. This codes for CAWSHTGTNNQPQHF.

In nucleotides, the CDR3 is TGTGCCATCAGTGACCCGACGGGGCCAGAACGAACCGCTGCACTTGAAGCTTTCTTT. It encodes CAISDPTGPERTAALEAFF. The chain uses TRBV10-3 and TRBJ1-1; tentatively, D is TRBD1 (5 bases). The CDR3 runs to 19 residues. Per germline, CDR1 ENHRY and CDR2 SYGVKD. V lost 3 bases, J lost 7 bases, and 30 bases lay in between.

V gene TRBV7-9 combines with J gene TRBJ1-1; D possibly corresponds to TRBD1 (5 bases). Germline V gives CDR1 SEHNR, CDR2 FQNEAQ (reference sequence). V shed 1 base and J shed 10 bases, with 16 bases lying between them. This CDR3 contains 14 residues. CDR3 sequence (DNA): TGTGCCAGCAGCTTAGAGGGGATACCTCGCCGAGCTTTCTTT. This gives the protein CASSLEGIPRRAFF.

V and J are TRBV30 and TRBJ2-7; 9 bases are a match to TRBD2. Trimming removed 4 bases from V and 3 bases from J; junction bases left unmatched: 7. CDR3 size: 14 residues. Per germline, CDR1 GTSNPN and CDR2 SVGIG (reference sequence). CDR3 residues: CAWTSGILGYEQYF. The CDR3 nucleotides read TGTGCCTGGACTAGCGGGATTTTGGGCTACGAGCAGTACTTC. The full variable domain, with the rest looked up from reference TRBV30 and TRBJ2-7, is SQTIHQWPATLVQPVGSPLSLECTVEGTSNPNLYWYRQAAGRGLQLLFYSVGIGQISSEVPQNLSASRPQDRQFILSSKKLLLSDSGFYLCAWTSGILGYEQYFGPGTRLTVT.

The chain recombines TRBV27 with TRBJ1-2; a possible D gene is TRBD1 (6 bases). CDR1 and CDR2 (germline): MNHEY, SMNVEV (reference sequence). V lost 3 bases and J lost 4, with 15 bases in between. This CDR3 comprises 15 residues. Here the CDR3 reads CASSLWGHQVYGYTF. CDR3 DNA: TGTGCCAGCAGTTTGTGGGGACACCAAGTCTATGGCTACACCTTC.

This clone came up once. The V gene is TRBV7-9, the J gene TRBJ1-1, with 8 bases aligning to TRBD1. With 3 bases clipped from V and 3 bases from J, the junction kept 9 bases outside the gene matches. CDR3 size: 16 residues. CDR1 and CDR2 (germline): SEHNR, FQNEAQ (reference sequence). DNA of the CDR3: TGTGCCAGCAGCTTGGCAGGGGGCGCAGGGTACACTGAAGCTTTCTTT. Translation: CASSLAGGAGYTEAFF.

The chain carries TRBV2 and TRBJ1-4; 9 nucleotides line up with TRBD1. The CDR3 spans 15 residues. The junction had 6 bases not matched to a gene; V was cut back by 6 bases and J by 4 bases. Germline V gene data show CDR1 as SNHLY and CDR2 as FYNNEI. The CDR3 DNA follows: TGTGCCAGCAGGGGGGACAGGGCCTTTAATGAAAAACTGTTTTTT. Residues: CASRGDRAFNEKLFF.

The CDR3 DNA reads as TGTGCCAGCAGCGTAACGGGACAGGGTTTCCACGAGCAGTACTTC. This sequence encodes CASSVTGQGFHEQYF. This chain uses TRBV9 with TRBJ2-7, with 9 bases identical to TRBD1. V gave up 1 base and J gave up 5 bases; unmatched junction bases: 7. The V gene's germline CDR1 is SGDLS and CDR2 YYNGEE. The CDR3 totals 15 residues.

This chain joins TRBV19 and TRBJ1-5, with a possible D match to TRBD1 (6 bases). CDR1 and CDR2 from the germline V gene are LNHDA and SQIVND (reference sequence). Trimming shortened V by 3 bases and J by 0 bases, and 9 bases separated the two germline ends. CDR3 length equals 15 residues. DNA of the CDR3: TGTGCCAGTAGTATGTGGACAGATAGCAATCAGCCCCAGCATTTT. Protein sequence: CASSMWTDSNQPQHF. The full variable domain, rest sourced from reference TRBV19 and TRBJ1-5, is DGGITQSPKYLFRKEGQNVTLSCEQNLNHDAMYWYRQDPGQGLRLIYYSQIVNDFQKGDIAEGYSVSREKKESFPLTVTSAQKNPTAFYLCASSMWTDSNQPQHFGDGTRLSIL.

This clone was seen a single time. The chain is built from TRBV19 and TRBJ1-1; D not certain. Trimming cost V 5 bases and J 10 bases, with 14 bases left between them. The CDR3 spans 12 residues. Germline V gene lookup returns CDR1 LNHDA and CDR2 SQIVND (reference sequence). CDR3 sequence (DNA): TGTGCCAGTAGTGCCCTGGCGGGCTTAGCTTTCTTT. Amino acid sequence: CASSALAGLAFF.

J is TRBJ2-5 and V is TRBV3-1 (or the pseudogene TRBV3-2); TRBD1 agrees at 9 bases. Germline V gene data show CDR1 as LGHDT and CDR2 as YNNKEL (reference sequence). This CDR3 has 13 amino acids. V lost 4 bases and J lost 7; bases outside the gene matches: 4. This CDR3 is CASSLGTGRTQYF. DNA of the CDR3: TGTGCCAGCAGCCTGGGGACAGGGAGGACCCAGTACTTC.

The gene calls are TRBV21-1 and TRBJ2-1; the table's D call TRBD2 went unverified against the DNA. TRBV21-1 is marked as a pseudogene. The length of the CDR3 is 14 residues. CDR3: CASSKSGSYNEQFF. The CDR3 DNA sequence: TGTGCCAGCAGCAAAAGCGGGAGCTACAATGAGCAGTTCTTC.

J is TRBJ1-1 and V is TRBV19, with D tentatively TRBD1 (5 bases). Trimming took 5 bases from V and 4 from J, leaving 14 bases between them. Germline V gene data show CDR1 as LNHDA and CDR2 as SQIVND (reference sequence). This CDR3 region has 14 residues. The CDR3: CASSREGMSTEAFF. CDR3 DNA: TGTGCCAGTAGTCGCGAGGGGATGAGCACTGAAGCTTTCTTT.

The chain carries TRBV5-1 and TRBJ1-2; no definite D call. The CDR3 is made up of 13 amino acids. The germline CDR1 and CDR2 sequences are SGHRS and YFSETQ. Between the trimmed V and J ends, which lost 4 bases and 5 bases, there was a span of 12 bases. CDR3 loop: CASSPEGQYGYTF. The DNA of the CDR3 is TGCGCCAGCAGCCCGGAGGGTCAGTATGGCTACACCTTC. Combining the CDR3 with reference TRBV5-1 and TRBJ1-2 gives the whole variable domain KAGVTQTPRYLIKTRGQQVTLSCSPISGHRSVSWYQQTPGQGLQFLFEYFSETQRNKGNFPGRFSGRQFSNSRSEMNVSTLELGDSALYLCASSPEGQYGYTFGSGTRLTVV.

V and J are TRBV18 and TRBJ1-2; D is undetermined. Trimming took 2 bases from V and 0 from J, leaving 10 bases between them. Germline V lookup: CDR1 KGHSH, CDR2 LQKENI. The CDR3 has 15 amino acids. CDR3 bases: TGTGCCAGCTCACCAAGGCCACCTCCTAACTATGGCTACACCTTC. It is translated as CASSPRPPPNYGYTF.

The chain couples TRBV12-3 or TRBV12-4 to TRBJ2-7; D gene uncertain. The length of the CDR3 is 12 residues. V shed 3 bases and J shed 5 bases, with 8 bases lying between them. As DNA, the CDR3 is TGTGCCAGCAGTTTGGCCCCCAACGAGCAGTACTTC. Translating gives CASSLAPNEQYF.

The rearrangement uses TRBV5-1 and TRBJ2-7; 10 nucleotides match TRBD2. The germline V gene encodes CDR1 SGHRS and CDR2 YFSETQ. The CDR3 has 18 amino acids. V shed 4 bases, J shed 2 bases, and the junction held 15 bases outside the gene matches. CDR3 in DNA: TGCGCCAGCAGCCACGCAAAACCGGGACTAGCGTATGCCTACGAGCAGTACTTC. It encodes CASSHAKPGLAYAYEQYF.

The chain recombines TRBV7-8 with TRBJ1-1, with D perhaps matching TRBD1 (6 bases). Trimming shortened V by 2 bases and J by 4 bases, and 11 bases separated the two germline ends. In germline, CDR1 is SGHVS, CDR2 FQNEAQ. This CDR3 is 14 amino acids long. The CDR3 is CASSLSRGGTEAFF. The DNA for the CDR3 is TGTGCCAGCAGCTTAAGCCGAGGGGGCACTGAAGCTTTCTTT.

This chain connects TRBV12-5 to TRBJ2-2; D unclear. Germline-derived CDR1 and CDR2 are LGHNT and FRNRAP. This CDR3 spans 11 amino acids. V lost 6 bases to trimming and J lost 5 bases, with 4 bases between them. The CDR3, as DNA: TGTGCTAGTGGGGTTACCGGGGAGCTGTTTTTT. It translates to CASGVTGELFF.

This chain joins TRBV9 and TRBJ2-7; 8 bases are a match to TRBD2. This CDR3 has 14 amino acids. V lost 0 bases and J lost 3; bases outside the gene matches: 2. The germline gives CDR1 SGDLS, CDR2 YYNGEE. CDR3 region: CASSVGTSGYEQYF. The CDR3 DNA is TGTGCCAGCAGCGTAGGCACTAGCGGCTACGAGCAGTACTTC.

CDR3 DNA: TGTGCCAGCAGTTTATTGGGACTAGCCGTCTACGAGCAGTACTTC. Translating it yields CASSLLGLAVYEQYF. This chain links TRBV27 with TRBJ2-7; 9 positions match TRBD2. The CDR3 totals 15 residues. Germline V CDR1 and CDR2: MNHEY, SMNVEV (reference sequence). Germline trimming cut 1 base from V and 3 bases from J; bases unmatched to any gene: 4.

V and J are TRBV6-5 and TRBJ1-3; D is unresolved. V dropped 6 bases and J dropped 0 bases, with 12 bases sitting between them. Germline values: CDR1 MNHEY, CDR2 SVGAGI. This CDR3 has 15 amino acids. The chain's CDR3 is CASSLNWASGNTIYF. For the CDR3, the DNA is TGTGCCAGCAGCCTTAATTGGGCCTCTGGAAACACCATATATTTT.

This rearrangement joins TRBV5-1 to TRBJ1-1, with TRBD1 matching 7 bases. The V segment lost 4 bases and the J segment 1 base; nucleotides outside the gene matches: 10. Germline V CDR1 and CDR2: SGHRS, YFSETQ. This CDR3 has 16 residues. The CDR3 is CASSDREARGNTEAFF. CDR3 sequence (DNA): TGCGCCAGCAGCGACAGGGAAGCGAGGGGGAACACTGAAGCTTTCTTT.

The chain uses TRBV6-6 and TRBJ2-7, with D possibly being TRBD1 or TRBD2 (5 bases each). This CDR3 region has 13 residues. Trimming shortened V by 7 bases and J by 2 bases, and 12 bases separated the two germline ends. The germline gives CDR1 MNHNY, CDR2 SVGAGI (reference sequence). DNA for the CDR3: TGTGCCAGCACCCCGGGGACGGCCTACGAGCAGTACTTC. Residues: CASTPGTAYEQYF.

This chain links TRBV5-4 with TRBJ2-7, with 7 bases that match TRBD2. Germline V gene lookup returns CDR1 SGHNT and CDR2 YYREEE (reference sequence). The CDR3 length is 14 residues. V dropped 2 bases and J dropped 7; count of bases not matched to a gene: 9. The CDR3 coding sequence is TGTGCCAGCAGCTTCGGCGGGAGTCTGCAGGAGCAGTACTTC. Its translation is CASSFGGSLQEQYF. Full variable domain (missing parts from reference TRBV5-4 and TRBJ2-7): ETGVTQSPTHLIKTRGQQVTLRCSSQSGHNTVSWYQQALGQGPQFIFQYYREEENGRGNFPPRFSGLQFPNYSSELNVNALELDDSALYLCASSFGGSLQEQYFGPGTRLTVT.

J is TRBJ1-2 and V is TRBV6-5; possible D gene TRBD1, 6 bases. Germline loops: CDR1 MNHEY, CDR2 SVGAGI. This CDR3 spans 12 amino acids. The V end lost 11 bases, the J end lost 7 bases, and 17 bases lay between the germline ends. Here the CDR3 reads CAGRGGYGGYTF. Here the CDR3 DNA reads TGTGCCGGAAGAGGGGGGTACGGTGGCTACACCTTC.

The V call is TRBV5-6, the J call TRBJ1-5; D remains unclear. The CDR3 sequence is 16 residues long. Germline CDR1 SGHDT, CDR2 YYEEEE. V lost 1 base and J 2 bases, leaving 13 bases between the germline ends. CDR3 sequence reads: CASSLMRGEGNQPQHF. For the CDR3, the DNA is TGTGCCAGCAGCTTGATGCGGGGAGAAGGCAATCAGCCCCAGCATTTT.

The chain couples TRBV5-1 to TRBJ1-4; no definite D call. CDR1 and CDR2 from the germline V gene are SGHRS and YFSETQ. Trimming pared 0 bases from V and 4 bases from J, leaving 10 bases between. CDR3 length: 15 amino acids. CDR3 DNA sequence: TGCGCCAGCAGCTTGGGGCCAGATCATAATGAAAAACTGTTTTTT. Translating gives CASSLGPDHNEKLFF.

The rearrangement uses TRBV19 and TRBJ1-5; TRBD1 matches at 10 bases. This CDR3 has 15 residues. Germline values: CDR1 LNHDA, CDR2 SQIVND (reference sequence). The trim removed 4 bases at V and 6 bases at J, leaving 6 bases unmatched. CDR3 bases: TGTGCCAGTAGTACGGGACAGGGGTTTGGTCAGCCCCAGCATTTT. Its protein product is CASSTGQGFGQPQHF.

This chain connects TRBV6-4 to TRBJ1-6, with unresolved D. V gave up 6 bases and J gave up 0 bases, with 9 bases separating them. Looked up from germline, CDR1 is MRHNA and CDR2 is SNTAGT. The CDR3 totals 15 residues. In DNA form, the CDR3 reads TGTGCCAGCAGAGAGTGGAGCTCCTATAATTCACCCCTCCACTTT. Its protein product is CASREWSSYNSPLHF.

The rearrangement links TRBV19 to TRBJ1-4; D call uncertain. Germline assignment: CDR1 LNHDA and CDR2 SQIVND (reference sequence). The V end was cut by 7 bases, the J end by 8 bases, with 5 bases between. This CDR3 is built from 10 residues. The CDR3 is CASKMEKLFF. CDR3 DNA: TGTGCCAGTAAGATGGAAAAACTGTTTTTT.

V usage is TRBV13 and J usage is TRBJ2-7; D is undetermined. V dropped 3 bases and J dropped 0 bases, with 6 bases sitting between them. This CDR3 has 13 residues. From germline, CDR1 is PRHDT and CDR2 FYEKMQ (reference sequence). The CDR3 nucleotides read TGTGCCAGCAGCTTTAGGGCCTCCTACGAGCAGTACTTC. This encodes CASSFRASYEQYF. Based on the CDR3 plus reference TRBV13 and TRBJ2-7, the full variable domain is AAGVIQSPRHLIKEKRETATLKCYPIPRHDTVYWYQQGPGQDPQFLISFYEKMQSDKGSIPDRFSAQQFSDYHSELNMSSLELGDSALYFCASSFRASYEQYFGPGTRLTVT.